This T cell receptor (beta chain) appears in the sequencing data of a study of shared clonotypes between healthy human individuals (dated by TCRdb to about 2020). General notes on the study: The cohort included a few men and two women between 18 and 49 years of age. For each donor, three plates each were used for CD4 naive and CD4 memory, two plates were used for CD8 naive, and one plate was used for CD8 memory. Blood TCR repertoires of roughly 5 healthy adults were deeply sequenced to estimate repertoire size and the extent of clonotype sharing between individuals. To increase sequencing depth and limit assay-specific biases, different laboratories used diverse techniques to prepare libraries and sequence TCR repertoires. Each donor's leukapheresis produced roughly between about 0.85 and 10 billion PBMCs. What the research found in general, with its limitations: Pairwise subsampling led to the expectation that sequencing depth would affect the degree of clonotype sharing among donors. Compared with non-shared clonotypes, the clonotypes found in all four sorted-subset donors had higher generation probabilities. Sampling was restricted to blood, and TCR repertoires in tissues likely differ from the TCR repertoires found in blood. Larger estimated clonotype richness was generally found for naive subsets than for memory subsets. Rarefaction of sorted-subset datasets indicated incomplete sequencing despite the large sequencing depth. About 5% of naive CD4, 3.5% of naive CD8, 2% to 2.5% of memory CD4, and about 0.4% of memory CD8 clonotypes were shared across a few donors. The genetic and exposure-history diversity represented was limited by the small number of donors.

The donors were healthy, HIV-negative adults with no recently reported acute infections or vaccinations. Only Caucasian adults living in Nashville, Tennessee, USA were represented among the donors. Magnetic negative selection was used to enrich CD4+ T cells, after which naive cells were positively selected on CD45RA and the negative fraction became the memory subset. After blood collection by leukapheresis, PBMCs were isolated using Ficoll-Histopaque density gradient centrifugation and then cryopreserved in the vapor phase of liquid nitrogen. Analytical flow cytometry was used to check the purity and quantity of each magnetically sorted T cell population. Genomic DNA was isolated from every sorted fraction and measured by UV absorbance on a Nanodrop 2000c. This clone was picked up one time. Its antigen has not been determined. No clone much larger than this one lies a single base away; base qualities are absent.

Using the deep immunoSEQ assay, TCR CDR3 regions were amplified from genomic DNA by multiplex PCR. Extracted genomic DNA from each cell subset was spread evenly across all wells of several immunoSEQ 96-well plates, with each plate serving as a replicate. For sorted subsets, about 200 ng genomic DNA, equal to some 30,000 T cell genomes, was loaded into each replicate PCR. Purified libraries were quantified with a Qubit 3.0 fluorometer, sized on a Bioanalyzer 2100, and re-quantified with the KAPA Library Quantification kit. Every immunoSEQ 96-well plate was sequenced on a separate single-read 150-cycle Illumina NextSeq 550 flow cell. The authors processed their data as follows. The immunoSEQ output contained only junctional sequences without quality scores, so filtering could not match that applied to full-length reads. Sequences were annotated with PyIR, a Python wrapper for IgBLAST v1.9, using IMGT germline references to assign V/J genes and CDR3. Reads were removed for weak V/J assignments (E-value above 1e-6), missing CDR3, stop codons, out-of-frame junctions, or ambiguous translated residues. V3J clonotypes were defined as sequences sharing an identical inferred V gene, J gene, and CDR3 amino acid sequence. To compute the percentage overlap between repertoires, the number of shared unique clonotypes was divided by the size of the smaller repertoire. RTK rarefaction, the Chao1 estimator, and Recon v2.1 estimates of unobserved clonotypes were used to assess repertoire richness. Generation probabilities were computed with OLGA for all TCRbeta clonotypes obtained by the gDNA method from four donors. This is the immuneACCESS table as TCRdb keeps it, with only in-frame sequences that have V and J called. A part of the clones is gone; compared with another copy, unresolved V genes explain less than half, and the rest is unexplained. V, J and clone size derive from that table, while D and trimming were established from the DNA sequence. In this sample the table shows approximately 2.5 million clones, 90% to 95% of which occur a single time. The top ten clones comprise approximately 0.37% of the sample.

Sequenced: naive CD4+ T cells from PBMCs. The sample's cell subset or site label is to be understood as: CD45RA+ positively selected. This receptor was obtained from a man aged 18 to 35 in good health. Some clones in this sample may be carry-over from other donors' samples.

The DNA reads as follows: TGTGCCAGTAGTATAGAAGGAGGAGGGTGGGAGACCCAGTACTTC. Its translation reads: CASSIEGGGWETQYF. The chain was built from TRBV19 and TRBJ2-5; the D gene is perhaps TRBD2, on 6 matching bases. The CDR3 sequence holds 15 residues, the cysteine and phenylalanine included. The DNA shown is the 45-base CDR3, in frame from base 1. The CDR1 and CDR2 encoded by the germline V gene (reference sequence) are LNHDA and SQIVND. A distance of 13 bases separates the germline ends of V and J, which lose 0 bases and 5 bases respectively.